The source of this T cell receptor beta chain is a study of regulatory T cells in long-lasting Graves disease. Points from the study as a whole: The persistent group shared fewer than 3,500 public clonotypes, more than the roughly 970 shared by new patients. Lower TCR diversity was seen in persistent Graves' patients than in newly diagnosed ones.

Points on this clonotype: Its antigen remains unknown.

Time point defined: persistent/refractory GD, antithyroid drugs over 5 years with positive TRAb. The TCR library was prepared using RNA isolated from PBMCs. For TCR beta, libraries came from iRepertoire HTBI primers and Arm-PCR of CDR3 regions. TCRdb used MiXCR to reprocess the multiplex PCR reads, holding one entry per CDR3 protein. The sample lists fewer than 550,000 distinct CDR3 sequences, roughly a fifth occurring once. This CDR3 is built from 15 residues. Germline CDR1 is SEHNR and CDR2 is FQNEAQ (reference sequence). Trimming cost V 5 bases and J 7 bases; bases outside gene matches: 9. This receptor was taken from a female donor with Graves disease. This chain links TRBV7-9 with TRBJ1-5, with TRBD1 matching 9 bases. Here the sequenced sample was peripheral blood mononuclear cells (PBMCs), taken when the disease was refractory, from a patient treated with antithyroid drugs. CDR3: CASSQHTGGQQPQHF. The CDR3, as DNA: TGTGCCAGCAGCCAACATACAGGGGGCCAGCAGCCCCAGCATTTT.